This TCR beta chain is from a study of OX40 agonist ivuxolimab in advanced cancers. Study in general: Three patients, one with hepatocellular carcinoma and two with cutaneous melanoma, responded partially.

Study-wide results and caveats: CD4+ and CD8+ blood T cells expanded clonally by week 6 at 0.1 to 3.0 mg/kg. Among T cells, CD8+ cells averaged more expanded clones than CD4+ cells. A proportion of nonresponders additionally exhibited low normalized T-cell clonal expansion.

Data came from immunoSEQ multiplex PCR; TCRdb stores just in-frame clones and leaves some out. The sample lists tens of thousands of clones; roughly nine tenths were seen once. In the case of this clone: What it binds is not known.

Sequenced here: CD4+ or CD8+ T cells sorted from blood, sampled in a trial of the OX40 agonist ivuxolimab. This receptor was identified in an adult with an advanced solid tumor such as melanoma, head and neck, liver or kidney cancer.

The CDR3 nucleotides read TGTGCCAGCAGTGCAGGGAATTCCGCTCGCGAGCAGTACTTC. Translated: CASSAGNSAREQYF. The rearrangement uses TRBV27 and TRBJ2-7; D might be TRBD1 (5 bases). Trimming took 5 bases from V and 6 from J, leaving 17 bases between them. CDR1 is MNHEY, CDR2 SMNVEV, per germline (reference sequence). This CDR3 has 14 amino acids.